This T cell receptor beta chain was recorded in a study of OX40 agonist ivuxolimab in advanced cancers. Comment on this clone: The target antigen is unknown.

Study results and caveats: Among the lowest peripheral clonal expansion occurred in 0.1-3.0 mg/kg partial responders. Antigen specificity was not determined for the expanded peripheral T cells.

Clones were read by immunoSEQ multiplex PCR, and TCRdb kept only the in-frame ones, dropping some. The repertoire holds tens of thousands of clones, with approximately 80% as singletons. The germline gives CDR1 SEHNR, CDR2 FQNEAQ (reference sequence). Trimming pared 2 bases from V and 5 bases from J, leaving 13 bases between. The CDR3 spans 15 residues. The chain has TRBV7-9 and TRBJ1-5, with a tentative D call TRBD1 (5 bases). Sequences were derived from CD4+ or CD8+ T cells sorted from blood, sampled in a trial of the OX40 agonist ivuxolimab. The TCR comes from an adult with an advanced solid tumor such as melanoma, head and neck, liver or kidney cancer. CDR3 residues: CASSLSRQGDQPQHF. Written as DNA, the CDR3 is TGTGCCAGCAGCTTATCTCGTCAGGGTGATCAGCCCCAGCATTTT. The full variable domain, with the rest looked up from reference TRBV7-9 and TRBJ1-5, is DTGVSQNPRHKITKRGQNVTFRCDPISEHNRLYWYRQTLGQGPEFLTYFQNEAQLEKSRLLSDRFSAERPKGSFSTLEIQRTEQGDSAMYLCASSLSRQGDQPQHFGDGTRLSIL.